This is a list of T cell receptor beta chains from one sample in a study of T cell responses to AZD1222 COVID-19 vaccine. The assay was immunoSEQ multiplex PCR, and TCRdb's table has in-frame clones only and misses some. The sample includes under 200,000 clones, about 93% of them seen just once. Sequenced here: peripheral blood, sampled on day 0 of AZD1222 vaccination. The receptor source for this set is an adult in good health. CDR3s include the opening cysteine and the closing phenylalanine or tryptophan. A D gene is named only where the DNA matches it firmly. Rows give clone size only sometimes, using once, few, many, or a class for an expanded clone.

>TRBJ2-3|-|-|TRBV11-3
TGTGCCAGCAGCGTCGGGGGCGACGCAGATACGCAGTATTTT
CASSVGGDADTQYF
>TRBJ1-1|-|-|TRBV25-1
TGTGCCAGCAGGGGGACTATGAACACTGAAGCTTTCTTT
CASRGTMNTEAFF
>TRBJ1-1|-|-|TRBV19
TGTGCCAGTAGTATAGGGAACCTCCTCCTGGGGAACACTGAAGCTTTCTTT
CASSIGNLLLGNTEAFF
>TRBJ2-5|-|-|TRBV19
TGTGCCAGTAAACACGGGGAGACCCAGTACTTC
CASKHGETQYF
>TRBJ1-5|-|-|TRBV5-5
TGTGCCAGCAGCTTGGAGAATAGTCAGCCCCAGCATTTT
CASSLENSQPQHF
>TRBJ2-7|-|TRBD2|TRBV3-1/TRBV3-2
TGTGCCAGCAGCCAAGAAGCCCGCCCGGGAGGTAGCCAAGCCTACGAGCAGTACTTC
CASSQEARPGGSQAYEQYF
>TRBJ2-1|-|TRBD2|TRBV29-1
TGCAGCGTTAGTAGCGGGAGTGTGAGCTCCTACAATGAGCAGTTCTTC
CSVSSGSVSSYNEQFF
>TRBJ1-1|-|-|TRBV27
TGTGCCAGCTTTCCTACGCCAGCCCCGAACACTGAAGCTTTCTTT
CASFPTPAPNTEAFF
>TRBJ1-2|once|-|TRBV28
TGTGCCAGCAGTTTAAAAAGGGCGGGCGGCTACACCTTC
CASSLKRAGGYTF
>TRBJ2-7|few|-|TRBV27
TGTGCCAGCAGCGTGACGTACGAGCAGTACTTC
CASSVTYEQYF
>TRBJ1-1|-|-|TRBV10-3
TGTGCCATTCGACAGGACACTGAAGCTTTCTTT
CAIRQDTEAFF
>TRBJ2-7|once|TRBD2|TRBV7-6
TGTGCCAGCAGCCGGGGAGGGAAGAGCTCCTACGAGCAGTACTTC
CASSRGGKSSYEQYF
>TRBJ2-2|-|TRBD2|TRBV10-3
TGTGCCATCAGTGAGTACCCTAGCGGGAGGGCGAACACCGGGGAGCTGTTTTTT
CAISEYPSGRANTGELFF
>TRBJ1-1|-|-|TRBV28
TGTGCCAGCAGTTTAGACCGGCCCCGTAACACTGAAGCTTTCTTT
CASSLDRPRNTEAFF
>TRBJ2-3|-|-|TRBV11-2
TGTGCCAGCAGCTTAGGCCCCCTCCAGGGGCTCTTGGCAGATACGCAGTATTTT
CASSLGPLQGLLADTQYF
>TRBJ1-6|-|-|TRBV13
TGTGCCAGCAGTAGAAAAGGGGGAACTTCACCCCTCCACTTT
CASSRKGGTSPLHF
>TRBJ1-3|-|TRBD1|TRBV19
TGTGCCAGTACCGTGGGACAGGGGATCGGAAACACCATATATTTT
CASTVGQGIGNTIYF
>TRBJ1-2|-|-|TRBV30
TGTGCCTGGAGTGTCTTCGTTGGCTACACCTTC
CAWSVFVGYTF
>TRBJ1-3|-|-|TRBV11-3
TGTGCCAGCAGCTTAATGTCCGGGACTGGAAACACCATATATTTT
CASSLMSGTGNTIYF
>TRBJ1-5|-|-|TRBV19
TGTGCCACCTGTGATGGTGGTCAGCCCCAGCATTTT
CATCDGGQPQHF
>TRBJ1-1|-|-|TRBV15
TGTGCCACCAGCACCCGGGGGGCAGGTGAAGCTTTCTTT
CATSTRGAGEAFF
>TRBJ1-6|-|TRBD1|TRBV7-2
TGTGCCAGCAGCTTGGGGACAGGGGGCTCACCCCTCCACTTT
CASSLGTGGSPLHF
>TRBJ1-2|-|-|TRBV7-2
TGTGCCAGCAGCTTTCAGTCCGGGCCCAGGAACAATGGCTACACCTTC
CASSFQSGPRNNGYTF
>TRBJ1-1|-|-|TRBV15
TGTGCCACCAGCTCAGACAGAATGAACACTGAAGCTTTCTTT
CATSSDRMNTEAFF
>TRBJ1-1|-|-|TRBV7-6
TGTGCCAGCAGCTTAGCTGAGGGGAACACTGAAGCTTTCTTT
CASSLAEGNTEAFF
>TRBJ1-5|-|-|TRBV15
TGTGCCACCCGGGGGGCCCTAGATAGCAATCAGCCCCAGCATTTT
CATRGALDSNQPQHF
>TRBJ2-3|-|-|TRBV24-1
TGTGCCACCAGTGCGGGGAGGGGGCTCCCCACAGATACGCAGTATTTT
CATSAGRGLPTDTQYF
>TRBJ1-4|-|TRBD1|TRBV3-1/TRBV3-2
TGTGCCAGCAGCCAAGGCCGGACAGGGGGCCTAGAAAAACTGTTTTTT
CASSQGRTGGLEKLFF
>TRBJ2-3|-|-|TRBV2
TGTGCCAGCAGGCCGTCCTCTAGCGTACGCACAGATACGCAGTATTTT
CASRPSSSVRTDTQYF
>TRBJ1-1|-|-|TRBV6-2/TRBV6-3
TGTGCCAGCAGTTACCCCGTCGTTTTTGGGGGCACTGAAGCTTTCTTT
CASSYPVVFGGTEAFF
>TRBJ1-2|-|-|TRBV14
TGTGCCAGCAGCCAAGAAGGAATAAACTATGGCTACACCTTC
CASSQEGINYGYTF
>TRBJ1-1|-|-|TRBV2
TGTGCCAGCGGTATCCGGGCCGTTGAAGCTTTCTTT
CASGIRAVEAFF